Listed below are T cell receptor beta chains from one sample, sequenced in a study of cytomegalovirus exposure and HLA in healthy donors. Assay: immunoSEQ multiplex PCR; the TCRdb copy retains only in-frame clones and omits some. The sample yields some 85,000 clones, around three quarters seen once. The material sequenced was PBMCs. The source is a man aged 35-49 years in good health and CMV-seronegative. The CDR3 runs from the conserved cysteine through the conserved F or W. Fields, in order: D gene, clone size, J gene, V gene, CDR3 DNA, CDR3 protein. The D gene is left open where the match is weak. The size entry is marked missing in some rows and otherwise reads once, few, many or a size class.

d_call: NA
clone_size: NA
j_call: TRBJ2-7
v_call: TRBV4-3
cdr3_nt: TGCGCCAGCAGCAAAATGGGCGGGTCCTACGAGCAGTACTTC
cdr3_aa: CASSKMGGSYEQYF

d_call: NA
clone_size: NA
j_call: TRBJ1-1
v_call: TRBV7-3
cdr3_nt: TGTGCCAGCAGCTTAAAATCGGGACTTCCGAACACTGAAGCTTTCTTT
cdr3_aa: CASSLKSGLPNTEAFF

d_call: TRBD2
clone_size: NA
j_call: TRBJ2-7
v_call: TRBV28
cdr3_nt: TGTGCCAGCAGTTTTCGTTTTCTGACTAGCGGGTACTCCTACGAGCAGTACTTC
cdr3_aa: CASSFRFLTSGYSYEQYF

d_call: NA
clone_size: NA
j_call: TRBJ1-4
v_call: TRBV28
cdr3_nt: TGTGCCAGCAGTTGGCGAGGCGTAAATGAAAAACTGTTTTTT
cdr3_aa: CASSWRGVNEKLFF

d_call: TRBD2
clone_size: once
j_call: TRBJ2-7
v_call: TRBV27
cdr3_nt: TGTGCCAGCAGTTTATTGGGGGGGAATAACGAGCAGTACTTC
cdr3_aa: CASSLLGGNNEQYF

d_call: NA
clone_size: few
j_call: TRBJ1-2
v_call: TRBV7-9
cdr3_nt: TGTGCCAGCAGCCCCAGTGAGAGGGGCTACACCTTC
cdr3_aa: CASSPSERGYTF

d_call: NA
clone_size: NA
j_call: TRBJ2-7
v_call: TRBV15
cdr3_nt: TGTGCCACCAGCAGTCGCCTAGGGGCTAGCGATTATTACGAGCAGTACTTC
cdr3_aa: CATSSRLGASDYYEQYF

d_call: NA
clone_size: once
j_call: TRBJ1-4
v_call: TRBV15
cdr3_nt: TGTGCCACCAGCAGAGAGCGACCGGGTCATGAAAAACTGTTTTTT
cdr3_aa: CATSRERPGHEKLFF

d_call: NA
clone_size: NA
j_call: TRBJ1-3
v_call: TRBV9
cdr3_nt: TGTGCCAGCAGCGTTAGTAACAGTTTGACTCTGGCGGGCGGAAACACCATATATTTT
cdr3_aa: CASSVSNSLTLAGGNTIYF

d_call: TRBD2
clone_size: NA
j_call: TRBJ2-2
v_call: TRBV6-5
cdr3_nt: TGTGCCAGCAGTTACGCTGGGGGGGCCGGGGAGCTGTTTTTT
cdr3_aa: CASSYAGGAGELFF

d_call: NA
clone_size: NA
j_call: TRBJ1-2
v_call: TRBV7-8
cdr3_nt: TGTGCCAGCAGGGCGGGGGGGTGGGGAAATGGCTACACCTTC
cdr3_aa: CASRAGGWGNGYTF

d_call: NA
clone_size: NA
j_call: TRBJ1-6
v_call: TRBV7-9
cdr3_nt: TGTGCCAGCAGCTTAGGGGAGACCTATAATTCACCCCTCCACTTT
cdr3_aa: CASSLGETYNSPLHF

d_call: TRBD1
clone_size: NA
j_call: TRBJ1-1
v_call: TRBV7-8
cdr3_nt: TGTGCCAGCAGCTTAGAGGACAGGGGCTGGGCCACTGAAGCTTTCTTT
cdr3_aa: CASSLEDRGWATEAFF

d_call: NA
clone_size: NA
j_call: TRBJ1-1
v_call: TRBV6-6
cdr3_nt: TGTGCCAGCAGTTACTCAAGGACTGAGACTGAAGCTTTCTTT
cdr3_aa: CASSYSRTETEAFF

d_call: NA
clone_size: NA
j_call: TRBJ2-1
v_call: TRBV14
cdr3_nt: TGTGCCAGCAGCCCTTACTTGGACAGTTACTCCTACAATGAGCAGTTCTTC
cdr3_aa: CASSPYLDSYSYNEQFF